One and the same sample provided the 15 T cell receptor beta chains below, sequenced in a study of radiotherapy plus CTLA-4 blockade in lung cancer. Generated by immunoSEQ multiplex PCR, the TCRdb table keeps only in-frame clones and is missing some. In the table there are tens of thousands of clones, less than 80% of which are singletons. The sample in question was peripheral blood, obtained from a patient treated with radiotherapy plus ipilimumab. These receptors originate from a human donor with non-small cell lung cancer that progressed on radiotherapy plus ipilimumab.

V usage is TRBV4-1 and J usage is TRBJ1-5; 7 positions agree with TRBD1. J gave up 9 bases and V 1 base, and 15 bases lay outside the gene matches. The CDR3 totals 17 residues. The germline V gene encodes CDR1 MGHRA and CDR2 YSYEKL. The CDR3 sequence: CASSQGWTGASFWPQHF. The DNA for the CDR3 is TGCGCCAGCAGCCAAGGTTGGACAGGCGCATCCTTTTGGCCCCAGCATTTT.

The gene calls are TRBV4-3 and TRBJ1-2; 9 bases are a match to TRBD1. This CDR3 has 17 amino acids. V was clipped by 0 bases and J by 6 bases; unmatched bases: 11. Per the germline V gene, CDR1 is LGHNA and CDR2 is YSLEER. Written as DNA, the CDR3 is TGCGCCAGCAGCCAAGATGGTCCCGGGACAGGGTCGGATGGCTACACCTTC. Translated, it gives CASSQDGPGTGSDGYTF.

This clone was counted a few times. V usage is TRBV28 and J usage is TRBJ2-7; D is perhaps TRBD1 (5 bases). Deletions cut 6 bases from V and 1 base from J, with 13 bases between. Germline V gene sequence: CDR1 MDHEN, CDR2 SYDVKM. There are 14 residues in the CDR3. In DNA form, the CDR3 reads TGTGCCAGCAGCCCTTTCAGGGTTTCCTACGAGCAGTACTTC. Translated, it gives CASSPFRVSYEQYF. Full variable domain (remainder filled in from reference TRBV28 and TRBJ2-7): DVKVTQSSRYLVKRTGEKVFLECVQDMDHENMFWYRQDPGLGLRLIYFSYDVKMKEKGDIPEGYSVSREKKERFSLILESASTNQTSMYLCASSPFRVSYEQYFGPGTRLTVT.

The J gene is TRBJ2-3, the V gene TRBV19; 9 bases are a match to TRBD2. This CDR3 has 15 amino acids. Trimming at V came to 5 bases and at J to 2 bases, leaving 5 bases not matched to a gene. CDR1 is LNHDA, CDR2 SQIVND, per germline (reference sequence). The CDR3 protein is CASSGLAGLTDTQYF. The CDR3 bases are TGTGCCAGTAGTGGGCTAGCGGGACTCACAGATACGCAGTATTTT.

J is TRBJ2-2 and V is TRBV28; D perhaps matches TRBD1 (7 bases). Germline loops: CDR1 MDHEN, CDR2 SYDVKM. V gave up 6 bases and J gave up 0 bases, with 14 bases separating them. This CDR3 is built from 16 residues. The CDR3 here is CASRPSRGANTGELFF. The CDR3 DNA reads TGTGCCAGCAGACCATCCAGGGGGGCGAACACCGGGGAGCTGTTTTTT.

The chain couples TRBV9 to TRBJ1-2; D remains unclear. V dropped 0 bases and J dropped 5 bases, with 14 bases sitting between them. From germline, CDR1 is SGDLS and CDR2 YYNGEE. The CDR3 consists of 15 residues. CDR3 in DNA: TGTGCCAGCAGCGTAGGAGGGAATAGGGAGTATGGCTACACCTTC. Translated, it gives CASSVGGNREYGYTF.

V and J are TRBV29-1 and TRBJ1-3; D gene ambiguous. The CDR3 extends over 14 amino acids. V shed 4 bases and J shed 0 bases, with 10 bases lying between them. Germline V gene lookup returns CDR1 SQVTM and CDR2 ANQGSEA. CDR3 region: CSVVDLYSGNTIYF. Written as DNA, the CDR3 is TGCAGCGTTGTCGACCTCTACTCTGGAAACACCATATATTTT.

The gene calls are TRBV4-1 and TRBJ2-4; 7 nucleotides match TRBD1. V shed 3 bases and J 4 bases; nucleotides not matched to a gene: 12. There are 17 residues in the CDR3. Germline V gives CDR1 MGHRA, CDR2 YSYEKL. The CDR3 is CASSHRTGVGQKNIQYF. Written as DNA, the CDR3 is TGCGCCAGCAGCCATCGTACAGGGGTTGGGCAGAAAAACATTCAGTACTTC.

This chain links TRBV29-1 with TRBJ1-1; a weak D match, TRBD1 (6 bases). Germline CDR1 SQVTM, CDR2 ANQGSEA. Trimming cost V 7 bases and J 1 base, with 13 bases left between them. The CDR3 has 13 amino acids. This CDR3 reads CSGMDSKNTEAFF. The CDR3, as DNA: TGCAGCGGGATGGACAGCAAGAACACTGAAGCTTTCTTT.

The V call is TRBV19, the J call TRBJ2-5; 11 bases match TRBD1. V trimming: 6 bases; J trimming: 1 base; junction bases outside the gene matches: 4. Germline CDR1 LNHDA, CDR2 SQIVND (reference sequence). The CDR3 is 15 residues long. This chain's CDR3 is CASRDRGRIQETQYF. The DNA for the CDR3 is TGTGCCAGTAGGGACAGGGGGCGCATCCAAGAGACCCAGTACTTC.

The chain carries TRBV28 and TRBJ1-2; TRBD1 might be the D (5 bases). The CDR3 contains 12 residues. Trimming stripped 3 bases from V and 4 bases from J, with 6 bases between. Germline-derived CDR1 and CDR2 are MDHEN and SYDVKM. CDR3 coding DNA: TGTGCCAGCAGTTTGGGACTCTATGGCTACACCTTC. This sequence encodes CASSLGLYGYTF.

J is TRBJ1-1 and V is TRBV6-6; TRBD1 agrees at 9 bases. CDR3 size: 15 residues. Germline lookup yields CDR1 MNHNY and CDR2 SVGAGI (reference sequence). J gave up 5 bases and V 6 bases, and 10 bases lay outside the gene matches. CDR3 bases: TGTGCCAGCAGCCTTATTAACAGGGGGCGGACTGAAGCTTTCTTT. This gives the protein CASSLINRGRTEAFF.

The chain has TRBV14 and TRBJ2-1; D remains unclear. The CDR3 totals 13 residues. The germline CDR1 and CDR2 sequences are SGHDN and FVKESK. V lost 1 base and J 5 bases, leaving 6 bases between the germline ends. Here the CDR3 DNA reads TGTGCCAGCAGCCAAGGGGTCAACAATGAGCAGTTCTTC. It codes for CASSQGVNNEQFF.

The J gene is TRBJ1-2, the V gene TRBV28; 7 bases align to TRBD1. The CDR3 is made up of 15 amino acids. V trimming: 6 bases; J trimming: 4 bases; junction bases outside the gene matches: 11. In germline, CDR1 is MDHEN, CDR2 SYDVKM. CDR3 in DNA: TGTGCCAGCAGACGAAGGGGGCGATTGATCTATGGCTACACCTTC. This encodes CASRRRGRLIYGYTF.

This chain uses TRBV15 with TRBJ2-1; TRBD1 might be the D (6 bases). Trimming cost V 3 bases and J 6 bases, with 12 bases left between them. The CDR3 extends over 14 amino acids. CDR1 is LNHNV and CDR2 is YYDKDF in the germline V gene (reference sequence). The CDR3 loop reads CATSSPTGSNEQFF. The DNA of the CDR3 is TGTGCCACCAGCAGCCCAACAGGGTCCAATGAGCAGTTCTTC.